Listed below are T cell receptor beta chains from one sample, sequenced in a study of blood T cell repertoires in COVID-19. The protocol was immunoSEQ multiplex PCR, while the TCRdb copy is restricted to in-frame clones and leaves out a portion. The table shows some 180,000 clones, with 75% to 95% occurring only once. The sequenced sample consisted of peripheral blood. Source of these receptors: a man aged 50 to 60 with acute or convalescent COVID-19. CDR3s include the opening cysteine and the closing phenylalanine or tryptophan. Each record gives: CDR3 protein, CDR3 DNA, clone size, J gene, V gene, D gene. A D gene is named only where the DNA matches it firmly. Size is stated for part of the rows, as once, few or many counts, or as a class when the clone is expanded.

CAIGTSGGSAGELFF TGTGCCATAGGGACTAGCGGGGGGTCGGCCGGGGAGCTGTTTTTT few TRBJ2-2 TRBV10-3 TRBD2
CASSLALGGVTDTQYF TGTGCCAGCAGCTTGGCCTTGGGGGGAGTAACAGATACGCAGTATTTT - TRBJ2-3 TRBV5-6 -
CASSPRVLGNEQFF TGTGCCAGCAGCCCCCGGGTACTTGGGAATGAGCAGTTCTTC - TRBJ2-1 TRBV14 -
CASRAQGNYGYTF TGTGCCAGCAGGGCACAGGGTAACTATGGCTACACCTTC - TRBJ1-2 TRBV2 -
CASKHRGSNEQFF TGTGCCAGCAAACACAGGGGGTCGAATGAGCAGTTCTTC - TRBJ2-1 TRBV2 TRBD1
CASSHRGDTQYF TGTGCCAGCAGCCACAGGGGAGATACGCAGTATTTT - TRBJ2-3 TRBV3-1/TRBV3-2 -
CASSPGRAKGYGYTF TGTGCCAGCAGCCCCGGCAGGGCGAAGGGCTATGGCTACACCTTC - TRBJ1-2 TRBV7-6 -
CASSLTRDTGELFF TGTGCCAGCAGCCTAACTAGGGACACCGGGGAGCTGTTTTTT - TRBJ2-2 TRBV7-6 -
CASSLYRAAGANVLTF TGTGCCAGCTCACTCTACAGGGCGGCTGGGGCCAACGTCCTGACTTTC - TRBJ2-6 TRBV18 -
CATSDWRAGGRTDTQYF TGTGCCACCAGTGATTGGCGGGCGGGAGGACGCACAGATACGCAGTATTTT - TRBJ2-3 TRBV24-1 TRBD2
CASSLGSGGTTDTQYF TGTGCCAGCAGCTTAGGTAGCGGGGGGACTACAGATACGCAGTATTTT - TRBJ2-3 TRBV7-9 TRBD2
CASSQLTRQASAFF TGTGCCAGCAGCCAACTCACCCGACAGGCTTCAGCTTTCTTT - TRBJ1-1 TRBV4-2 -
CATSRDLGGHGGGYTF TGTGCCACCAGCAGAGATCTGGGGGGGCATGGGGGTGGCTACACCTTC - TRBJ1-2 TRBV15 -
CASSPRQSLYEQYF TGCGCCAGCAGCCCCAGACAGAGCCTCTACGAGCAGTACTTC - TRBJ2-7 TRBV4-1 -
CASSQRAGTLRTDTQYF TGTGCCAGCAGCCAAAGGGCGGGAACCCTCAGGACAGATACGCAGTATTTT once TRBJ2-3 TRBV3-1/TRBV3-2 -
CATSRDLSQETQYF TGTGCCACCAGCAGAGATCTTTCTCAAGAGACCCAGTACTTC - TRBJ2-5 TRBV15 -
CATSEGTATGELFF TGTGCCACCAGTGAGGGGACAGCCACCGGGGAGCTGTTTTTT few TRBJ2-2 TRBV24-1 TRBD1
CATSDHQGDGEQYF TGTGCCACCAGTGATCACCAGGGGGATGGCGAGCAGTACTTC once TRBJ2-7 TRBV24-1 TRBD1
CASSRKTTDTQYF TGTGCCAGCAGCCGAAAGACAACAGATACGCAGTATTTT - TRBJ2-3 TRBV21-1 -
CASSLDGTGSRF TGTGCCAGCAGCTTAGATGGGACAGGGAGTCGCTTC - TRBJ2-7 TRBV7-9 TRBD1
CASSNLHTGDRGPEETGELFF TGTGCCAGCAGCAACCTCCACACCGGGGACAGGGGGCCTGAGGAGACCGGGGAGCTGTTTTTT - TRBJ2-2 TRBV21-1 -
CASKIAGSGELFF TGTGCCAGTAAGATCGCAGGGTCCGGGGAGCTGTTTTTT - TRBJ2-2 TRBV19 -
CASSNRGGGTQYF TGTGCCAGCAGCAACAGGGGTGGGGGGACCCAGTACTTC - TRBJ2-5 TRBV6-5 TRBD1
CAWSVLHAANYGYTF TGTGCCTGGAGTGTGTTACACGCAGCTAACTATGGCTACACCTTC - TRBJ1-2 TRBV30 -
CASSPIQGEAFF TGTGCCAGCTCACCAATCCAGGGTGAAGCTTTCTTT - TRBJ1-1 TRBV18 -
CASSLVAGVSDTQYF TGTGCCAGCAGCTTAGTTGCGGGAGTTTCAGATACGCAGTATTTT - TRBJ2-3 TRBV7-9 TRBD2
CASSSDRGYNEKLFF TGCGCCAGCAGCTCGGACAGGGGGTATAATGAAAAACTGTTTTTT - TRBJ1-4 TRBV5-1 TRBD1
CASSLGSTGGEKLFF TGTGCCAGCAGCTTGGGGTCGACAGGCGGGGAAAAACTGTTTTTT once TRBJ1-4 TRBV5-8 -
CASSFPVESYNEQFF TGTGCCAGCAGCTTCCCAGTTGAATCGTACAATGAGCAGTTCTTC - TRBJ2-1 TRBV7-6 -
CASIGGIVYGYTF TGTGCCAGTATAGGGGGAATCGTCTATGGCTACACCTTC - TRBJ1-2 TRBV19 -
CASEGGGDGNQPQHF TGTGCCAGCGAGGGTGGAGGGGATGGCAATCAGCCCCAGCATTTT - TRBJ1-5 TRBV21-1 -
CASRNPRDRVADTQYF TGTGCCAGTAGAAACCCCCGGGACAGGGTGGCAGATACGCAGTATTTT - TRBJ2-3 TRBV19 TRBD1
CASSLSGVTQVQYF TGTGCCAGCAGCTTATCGGGAGTCACACAGGTGCAGTACTTC - TRBJ2-7 TRBV7-2 -
CASRVGDSPLHF TGTGCCAGCAGGGTCGGGGATTCACCCCTCCACTTT - TRBJ1-6 TRBV6-5 -
CASSPTGLSVGTQYF TGTGCCAGCAGCCCGACAGGACTCAGCGTAGGTACGCAGTATTTT - TRBJ2-3 TRBV5-4 -
CSVIKVLAPNYQNEQFF TGCAGCGTTATTAAGGTACTAGCGCCTAATTATCAGAATGAGCAGTTCTTC - TRBJ2-1 TRBV29-1 TRBD2
CASSPTSGSGGYTF TGTGCCAGCAGTCCGACCTCCGGCTCGGGTGGCTACACCTTC - TRBJ1-2 TRBV28 -
CSVTTFGRWYF TGCAGCGTCACTACTTTCGGGAGGTGGTACTTC - TRBJ2-7 TRBV29-1 TRBD2
CASWRGGETQYF TGTGCCAGCTGGAGGGGGGGCGAGACCCAGTACTTC - TRBJ2-5 TRBV6-5 -
CASSQDSGNSPLHF TGCGCCAGCAGCCAGGACAGTGGGAATTCACCCCTCCACTTT - TRBJ1-6 TRBV4-3 -
CASSPGTPTQYF TGTGCCAGCTCACCTGGGACTCCGACGCAGTATTTT - TRBJ2-3 TRBV18 -
CASSPTGSTVQETQYF TGTGCCAGCAGCCCCACGGGTAGTACGGTTCAAGAGACCCAGTACTTC - TRBJ2-5 TRBV7-6 -
CAWSLETGGGEKLFF TGTGCCTGGAGTCTTGAGACAGGGGGAGGTGAAAAACTGTTTTTT few TRBJ1-4 TRBV30 TRBD1
CASSPTSSITDTQYF TGTGCCAGCAGCCCTACTAGCTCGATCACAGATACGCAGTATTTT - TRBJ2-3 TRBV5-6 -
CASSQEEGGRGFF TGTGCCAGCAGCCAAGAAGAAGGCGGGAGGGGGTTCTTC - TRBJ2-1 TRBV7-9 TRBD2
CASSSRRGQALATNEKLFF TGTGCCAGCAGCTCGCGAAGGGGACAGGCCCTTGCAACTAATGAAAAACTGTTTTTT - TRBJ1-4 TRBV7-2 TRBD1
CASNPRRPLIHEQYF TGCGCCAGCAACCCGCGGCGCCCCCTGATCCACGAGCAGTACTTC few TRBJ2-7 TRBV10-2 -
CAIPAGGGTGANVLTF TGTGCCATTCCCGCCGGGGGAGGGACTGGGGCCAACGTCCTGACTTTC - TRBJ2-6 TRBV10-3 TRBD2
CASSSGQGPVETQYF TGTGCCAGCAGTAGCGGACAGGGACCGGTAGAGACCCAGTACTTC - TRBJ2-5 TRBV28 TRBD1
CASSLAPSGGFQETQYF TGTGCCAGCAGCTTAGCGCCTAGCGGGGGTTTCCAAGAGACCCAGTACTTC - TRBJ2-5 TRBV7-9 TRBD2